This paragraph covers one TCR beta chain sequence. The repertoire was sequenced with immunoSEQ multiplex PCR; TCRdb's copy has only in-frame clones and lacks some. This sample yields some 55,000 clones, of which 87% are seen a single time; 6.6% belongs to the top ten. The sample is drawn from a study of blood T cell repertoires in COVID-19. The sample taken for sequencing was peripheral blood. The sequence was obtained from a man aged 55 to 70 with acute or convalescent COVID-19.

CDR3 nucleotides: TGTGCCACCAGCAGAGATCAGGGGTTGCACACTGAAGCTTTCTTT. It yields the protein CATSRDQGLHTEAFF. The chain is built from TRBV15 and TRBJ1-1; maybe TRBD1 (6 bases). CDR1 is LNHNV and CDR2 is YYDKDF in the germline V gene (reference sequence). V gave up 0 bases and J gave up 3 bases, with 11 bases separating them. The CDR3 is made up of 15 amino acids.